This T cell receptor beta chain emerged from a study of blood T cell repertoires in COVID-19. At the level of the study: From T cells, B-cell-depleted T cells, or PBMCs came the material, which was cDNA or gDNA.

Assay: immunoSEQ multiplex PCR; the TCRdb copy retains only in-frame clones and omits some. The sample lists over 200,000 clones, roughly four fifths occurring once. Patients in Seattle were enrolled during active infection, then followed longitudinally. The sequence came from a woman aged 80 or over with COVID-19, enrolled during active disease. The sample consisted of peripheral blood.

The CDR3 DNA is TGTGCCAGCAGCTTAGGCGACGGGAGGTGGGAGACCCAGTACTTC. Encoded protein: CASSLGDGRWETQYF. The chain carries TRBV7-9 and TRBJ2-5; 7 positions match TRBD2. The CDR3 sequence is 15 residues long. Germline V CDR1 and CDR2: SEHNR, FQNEAQ (reference sequence). V lost 1 base to trimming and J lost 5 bases; unmatched junction nucleotides: 7.